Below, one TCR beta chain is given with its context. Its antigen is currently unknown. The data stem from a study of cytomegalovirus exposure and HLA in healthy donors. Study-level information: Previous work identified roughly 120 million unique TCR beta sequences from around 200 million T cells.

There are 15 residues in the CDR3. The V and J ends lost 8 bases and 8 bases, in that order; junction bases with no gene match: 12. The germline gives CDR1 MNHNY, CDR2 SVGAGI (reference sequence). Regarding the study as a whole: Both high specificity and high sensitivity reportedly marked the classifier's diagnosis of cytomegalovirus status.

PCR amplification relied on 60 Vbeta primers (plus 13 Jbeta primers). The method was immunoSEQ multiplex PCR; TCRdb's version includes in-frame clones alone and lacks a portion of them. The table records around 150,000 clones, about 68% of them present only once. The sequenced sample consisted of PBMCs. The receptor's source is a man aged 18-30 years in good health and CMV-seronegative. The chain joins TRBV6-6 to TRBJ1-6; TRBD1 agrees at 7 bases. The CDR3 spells CASRDREGGDSPLHF. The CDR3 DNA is TGTGCCAGCCGGGACAGAGAAGGAGGAGATTCACCCCTCCACTTT.